The 32 T cell receptor beta chains below were found in one sample sequenced in a study of shared clonotypes between healthy human individuals. Profiling relied on immunoSEQ multiplex PCR, and the TCRdb table lists in-frame clones only, not all of them. The top ten hold around 0.4% of the sample, which has about 2.3 million clones, about 92% seen once. Sequenced: naive CD4+ T cells from PBMCs. The subset here: CD45RA+ positively selected. The receptors come from a man aged 18 to 35 in good health. Some clones in this sample may be carry-over from other donors' samples.

V usage is TRBV6-1 and J usage is TRBJ2-7, with a tentative D call TRBD1 (5 bases). CDR1 and CDR2 from the germline V gene are MNHNS and SASEGT. The CDR3 contains 13 residues. V gave up 7 bases and J gave up 0 bases, with 10 bases separating them. CDR3 coding DNA: TGTGCCAGCATCAGGGTAGGCTCCTACGAGCAGTACTTC. This codes for CASIRVGSYEQYF.

V usage is TRBV30 and J usage is TRBJ2-7; D is undetermined. The germline V and J ends were trimmed by 0 bases and 3 bases, with 9 bases remaining between them. The CDR3 consists of 13 residues. CDR1 GTSNPN and CDR2 SVGIG come from the germline V gene (reference sequence). In DNA form, the CDR3 reads TGTGCCTGGAGTGTACCTAAGTTCTACGAGCAGTACTTC. It yields the protein CAWSVPKFYEQYF.

For this clone: A read error may produce the germline difference seen at one junction end. The chain recombines TRBV6-8 with TRBJ1-1, with D maybe TRBD1 (5 bases). The CDR3 contains 23 residues. Per germline, CDR1 MNHGY and CDR2 SAAAGT. The DNA of the CDR3 is TGTGCCAGCAGTCGCAGGGACTTGGCTATAGTGGACGGGATACGGGGCATGAATACTGAAGCTTTCTTT. It codes for CASSRRDLAIVDGIRGMNTEAFF.

This clone has only a few counts. The V gene is TRBV27, the J gene TRBJ1-5; no reliable D call. V lost 1 base and J 6 bases, leaving 4 bases between the germline ends. Germline V gene lookup returns CDR1 MNHEY and CDR2 SMNVEV (reference sequence). CDR3 length: 12 residues. The CDR3 DNA follows: TGTGCCAGCAGTTTATTCGTTCAGCCCCAGCATTTT. As protein: CASSLFVQPQHF.

The CDR3 region is CASSFGLAGIKQYF. The CDR3 DNA reads as TGTGCCAGCAGTTTTGGGCTAGCGGGAATAAAGCAGTACTTC. The chain employs TRBV27 and TRBJ2-7, with 9 bases lining up with TRBD2. The CDR3 length is 14 residues. Germline lookup yields CDR1 MNHEY and CDR2 SMNVEV (reference sequence). V trimming: 3 bases; J trimming: 8 bases; junction bases outside the gene matches: 8.

This clone has a single count. Other nucleotide sequences from this sample produce the same CDR3. This CDR3 reads CASSLSGYGYTF. The CDR3 DNA reads TGTGCCAGCAGTTTATCTGGCTATGGCTACACCTTC. The J gene is TRBJ1-2, the V gene TRBV27, with D unresolved. This CDR3 is 12 amino acids long. Between the trimmed V and J ends, which lost 0 bases and 4 bases, there was a span of 3 bases. Germline V gives CDR1 MNHEY, CDR2 SMNVEV (reference sequence).

This rearrangement joins TRBV6-6 to TRBJ2-7; D is possibly TRBD2 (5 bases). This CDR3 has 13 residues. Germline V lookup: CDR1 MNHNY, CDR2 SVGAGI (reference sequence). The V end was cut by 0 bases, the J end by 6 bases, with 9 bases between. The CDR3 spells CASSYSAAGEQYF. CDR3 coding DNA: TGTGCCAGCAGTTACTCTGCCGCGGGCGAGCAGTACTTC.

This chain uses TRBV29-1 with TRBJ2-1; D is ambiguous. Trimming took 4 bases from V and 3 from J, leaving 13 bases between them. The germline V gene encodes CDR1 SQVTM and CDR2 ANQGSEA. This CDR3 spans 14 amino acids. In DNA, the CDR3 is TGCAGCGTTGCGATGGCCCGATTCTACAATGAGCAGTTCTTC. This codes for CSVAMARFYNEQFF.

The chain uses TRBV6-4 and TRBJ1-1, with D possibly TRBD1 on 5 matching bases. CDR1 and CDR2 from the germline V gene are MRHNA and SNTAGT. Trimming left V 5 bases short and J 0 bases short, with 7 bases between. The CDR3 extends over 13 amino acids. CDR3 coding DNA: TGTGCCAGCAGTCTGGGGCTGAACACTGAAGCTTTCTTT. It translates to CASSLGLNTEAFF.

This chain joins TRBV9 and TRBJ2-7; 8 nucleotides match TRBD1. CDR3 size: 16 residues. V dropped 0 bases and J dropped 2; count of bases not matched to a gene: 7. Per the germline V gene, CDR1 is SGDLS and CDR2 is YYNGEE. The chain's CDR3 is CASSVAGQGATYEQYF. In DNA, the CDR3 is TGTGCCAGCAGCGTAGCTGGGCAGGGGGCGACCTACGAGCAGTACTTC.

With regard to this clone: Different DNA sequences within this sample yield the same CDR3. This chain connects TRBV4-1 to TRBJ2-3, with D unclear. The V end was cut by 4 bases, the J end by 1 base, with 6 bases between. CDR1 and CDR2 from the germline V gene are MGHRA and YSYEKL. The length of the CDR3 is 13 residues. The CDR3 DNA reads as TGCGCCAGCAGCCCTCAGGGCACAGATACGCAGTATTTT. The encoded protein is CASSPQGTDTQYF.

Of note for this clone: Other DNA sequences from this sample encode an identical CDR3 as well. J is TRBJ1-1 and V is TRBV5-1; the D is unclear. CDR3 length equals 12 residues. Germline CDR1 is SGHRS and CDR2 is YFSETQ. Trimming cost V 0 bases and J 7 bases, with 7 bases left between them. This chain's CDR3 is CASSLGGFEAFF. In DNA, the CDR3 is TGCGCCAGCAGCTTGGGAGGATTTGAAGCTTTCTTT.

The V and J genes are TRBV7-3 and TRBJ2-3; D gene unclear. The V gene's germline CDR1 is SGHTA and CDR2 FQGTGA. The CDR3 loop spans 15 amino acids. V was shortened by 1 base and J by 1 base, with 9 bases between the two germline ends. The CDR3 nucleotides read TGTGCCAGCAGCTTAATAGGGTTCGGCACAGATACGCAGTATTTT. Translation: CASSLIGFGTDTQYF.

Notes on this clone: The sample carries other DNA sequences with the same CDR3. The gene calls are TRBV11-2 and TRBJ2-1; 8 bases line up with TRBD2. Germline CDR1 reads SGHAT; CDR2 reads FQNNGV. Losses at the gene ends were 1 base for V and 1 base for J; bases not matched to a gene: 0. The CDR3 covers 15 residues. The CDR3 sequence: CASSLAGGSYNEQFF. For the CDR3, the DNA is TGTGCCAGCAGCTTAGCGGGGGGGTCCTACAATGAGCAGTTCTTC.

The chain uses TRBV28 and TRBJ2-7, with D possibly called TRBD1 or TRBD2 (6 bases each). Germline CDR1 is MDHEN and CDR2 is SYDVKM. V lost 4 bases, J lost 3 bases, and 13 bases lay in between. The CDR3 consists of 14 residues. The CDR3 sequence is CASSSTRGIYEQYF. CDR3 DNA: TGTGCCAGCAGTTCGACTAGGGGGATCTACGAGCAGTACTTC.

V is TRBV19 and J is TRBJ2-1; D assignment may be TRBD1 or TRBD2 (5 bases each). The CDR3 totals 13 residues. V was cut by 5 bases and J by 8 bases, with 13 bases left in between. Germline V gene lookup returns CDR1 LNHDA and CDR2 SQIVND (reference sequence). As DNA, the CDR3 is TGTGCCAGTAGTGTCCCCCCGGGGCATGAGCAGTTCTTC. Translating gives CASSVPPGHEQFF.

This chain joins TRBV5-1 and TRBJ1-4; D call uncertain. Germline V gene data show CDR1 as SGHRS and CDR2 as YFSETQ. The CDR3 has 15 amino acids. V shed 4 bases and J shed 4 bases, with 14 bases lying between them. CDR3 amino acids: CASSPAAVVNEKLFF. CDR3 bases: TGCGCCAGCAGCCCCGCCGCGGTAGTTAATGAAAAACTGTTTTTT.

Notes on this clone: Other nucleotide sequences in the sample specify the same CDR3. The chain couples TRBV7-8 to TRBJ2-3; D remains ambiguous. From germline, CDR1 is SGHVS and CDR2 FQNEAQ. The CDR3 is 15 residues long. Trimming took 1 base from V and 0 from J, leaving 8 bases between them. DNA for the CDR3: TGTGCCAGCAGCTTAGAACGCGGCAGCACAGATACGCAGTATTTT. Its protein is CASSLERGSTDTQYF. The whole variable domain, filled in from reference TRBV7-8 and TRBJ2-3, reads GAGVSQSPRYKVAKRGQDVALRCDPISGHVSLFWYQQALGQGPEFLTYFQNEAQLDKSGLPSDRFFAERPEGSVSTLKIQRTQQEDSAVYLCASSLERGSTDTQYFGPGTRLTVL.

The chain couples TRBV5-1 to TRBJ2-1, with 11 bases fitting TRBD2. The CDR3 extends over 14 amino acids. CDR1 is SGHRS, CDR2 YFSETQ, per germline. V lost 1 base and J lost 9; bases outside the gene matches: 3. CDR3 sequence (DNA): TGCGCCAGCAGCTTGACTAGCGGGAGTCCTGAGCAGTTCTTC. As protein: CASSLTSGSPEQFF.

The V and J genes are TRBV28 and TRBJ2-1, with a possible D match to TRBD2 (5 bases). In germline, CDR1 is MDHEN, CDR2 SYDVKM. This CDR3 contains 15 residues. V lost 6 bases and J 1 base, leaving 13 bases between the germline ends. The CDR3 DNA is TGTGCCAGCAGGACCATAGCGCCGTCCTACAATGAGCAGTTCTTC. Amino acids: CASRTIAPSYNEQFF.

The chain has TRBV2 and TRBJ2-7; TRBD1 matches 7 bases. Germline CDR1 is SNHLY and CDR2 is FYNNEI. Germline trimming cut 5 bases from V and 3 bases from J; bases unmatched to any gene: 7. CDR3 length: 14 amino acids. The CDR3 bases are TGTGCCAGCAGTAGACAGGGAACCGACTACGAGCAGTACTTC. It codes for CASSRQGTDYEQYF.

The CDR3 sequence: CASSLANGVAGGGTQYF. CDR3 sequence (DNA): TGTGCCAGCAGCTTGGCCAACGGAGTAGCGGGAGGTGGGACGCAGTATTTT. The rearrangement links TRBV5-6 to TRBJ2-3; the match to TRBD2 covers 10 bases. The V and J ends lost 0 bases and 9 bases, in that order; junction bases with no gene match: 13. Germline assignment: CDR1 SGHDT and CDR2 YYEEEE. This CDR3 contains 17 residues.

The gene calls are TRBV30 and TRBJ2-3; the D gene could be TRBD1 or TRBD2 (5 bases each). V lost 0 bases and J 1 base, leaving 8 bases between the germline ends. The length of the CDR3 is 14 residues. In germline, CDR1 is GTSNPN, CDR2 SVGIG (reference sequence). This chain's CDR3 is CAWSVSGRTDTQYF. The CDR3 nucleotides are TGTGCCTGGAGTGTATCGGGGCGCACAGATACGCAGTATTTT.

The V call is TRBV28, the J call TRBJ2-2; D gene uncertain. CDR1 is MDHEN and CDR2 is SYDVKM in the germline V gene. The ends were cut back, 4 bases at V and 6 bases at J, with 21 bases in the middle. The CDR3 runs 17 residues. The DNA for the CDR3 is TGTGCCAGCAGTTCCTCGAGTGGGCTAGTGATGGCCGGGGAGCTGTTTTTT. It is translated as CASSSSSGLVMAGELFF. Together with reference TRBV28 and TRBJ2-2, the CDR3 gives the full variable domain: DVKVTQSSRYLVKRTGEKVFLECVQDMDHENMFWYRQDPGLGLRLIYFSYDVKMKEKGDIPEGYSVSREKKERFSLILESASTNQTSMYLCASSSSSGLVMAGELFFGEGSRLTVL.

V usage is TRBV6-5 and J usage is TRBJ2-5; D is undetermined. V was clipped by 5 bases and J by 0 bases, with 7 bases between them. This CDR3 has 13 amino acids. Germline assignment: CDR1 MNHEY and CDR2 SVGAGI. For the CDR3, the DNA is TGTGCCAGCAGTCAAGTGTACCAAGAGACCCAGTACTTC. Its protein product is CASSQVYQETQYF.

This chain's CDR3 is CASSPQVPGELFF. Written as DNA, the CDR3 is TGTGCCAGCAGCCCACAGGTTCCCGGGGAGCTGTTTTTT. This chain joins TRBV14 and TRBJ2-2, with D perhaps TRBD1 (5 bases). There are 13 residues in the CDR3. Per the germline V gene, CDR1 is SGHDN and CDR2 is FVKESK. Trimming removed 4 bases from V and 6 bases from J, with 9 bases in between.

The gene calls are TRBV2 and TRBJ2-3; D gene ambiguous. CDR3 length: 14 residues. Germline lookup yields CDR1 SNHLY and CDR2 FYNNEI. Trimming removed 3 bases at V and 6 bases at J, with 13 bases between. The CDR3 nucleotides are TGTGCCAGCAGTGACTTACTGCGGTCGGATACGCAGTATTTT. It translates to CASSDLLRSDTQYF.

This clone has only a few counts. V is TRBV14 and J is TRBJ1-2, with 10 positions matching TRBD1. CDR1 is SGHDN, CDR2 FVKESK, per germline. V lost 4 bases and J lost 8; bases outside the gene matches: 10. This CDR3 has 15 residues. The CDR3 spells CASSRQTGTGAGYTF. The CDR3 nucleotides read TGTGCCAGCAGCCGCCAGACAGGGACAGGGGCCGGCTACACCTTC.

The rearrangement joins TRBV5-6 to TRBJ2-2; either TRBD1 or TRBD2 may fit D (6 bases each). The CDR3 spans 15 residues. Germline CDR1 and CDR2: SGHDT and YYEEEE. Deletions cut 0 bases from V and 4 bases from J, with 10 bases between. The CDR3 here is CASSLAGGGTGELFF. CDR3 nucleotides: TGTGCCAGCAGCTTGGCCGGGGGCGGCACCGGGGAGCTGTTTTTT.

The DNA of the CDR3 is TGTGCCATCAGTGACGGAGTAGTTGAAGCTTTCTTT. Protein: CAISDGVVEAFF. The genes are TRBV10-3 and TRBJ1-1; D is unclear. Germline CDR1 is ENHRY and CDR2 is SYGVKD. Deletions cut 3 bases from V and 7 bases from J, with 9 bases between. The CDR3 runs 12 residues.

As concerns this clone: The same CDR3 is also encoded by other DNA sequences in this sample. The genes are TRBV18 and TRBJ1-4; unclear D gene. Trimming took 1 base from V and 2 from J, leaving 8 bases between them. This CDR3 has 15 residues. Germline CDR1 reads KGHSH; CDR2 reads LQKENI. CDR3 amino acids: CASSPREGTNEKLFF. The CDR3 DNA follows: TGTGCCAGCTCACCACGAGAAGGGACTAATGAAAAACTGTTTTTT.

The chain links TRBV4-1 to TRBJ1-6; 8 bases map to TRBD1. From germline, CDR1 is MGHRA and CDR2 YSYEKL. CDR3 size: 15 residues. V dropped 3 bases and J dropped 7; count of bases not matched to a gene: 5. CDR3 residues: CASSQGDRTNSPLHF. The CDR3 DNA is TGCGCCAGCAGCCAGGGGGACAGGACAAATTCACCCCTCCACTTT.